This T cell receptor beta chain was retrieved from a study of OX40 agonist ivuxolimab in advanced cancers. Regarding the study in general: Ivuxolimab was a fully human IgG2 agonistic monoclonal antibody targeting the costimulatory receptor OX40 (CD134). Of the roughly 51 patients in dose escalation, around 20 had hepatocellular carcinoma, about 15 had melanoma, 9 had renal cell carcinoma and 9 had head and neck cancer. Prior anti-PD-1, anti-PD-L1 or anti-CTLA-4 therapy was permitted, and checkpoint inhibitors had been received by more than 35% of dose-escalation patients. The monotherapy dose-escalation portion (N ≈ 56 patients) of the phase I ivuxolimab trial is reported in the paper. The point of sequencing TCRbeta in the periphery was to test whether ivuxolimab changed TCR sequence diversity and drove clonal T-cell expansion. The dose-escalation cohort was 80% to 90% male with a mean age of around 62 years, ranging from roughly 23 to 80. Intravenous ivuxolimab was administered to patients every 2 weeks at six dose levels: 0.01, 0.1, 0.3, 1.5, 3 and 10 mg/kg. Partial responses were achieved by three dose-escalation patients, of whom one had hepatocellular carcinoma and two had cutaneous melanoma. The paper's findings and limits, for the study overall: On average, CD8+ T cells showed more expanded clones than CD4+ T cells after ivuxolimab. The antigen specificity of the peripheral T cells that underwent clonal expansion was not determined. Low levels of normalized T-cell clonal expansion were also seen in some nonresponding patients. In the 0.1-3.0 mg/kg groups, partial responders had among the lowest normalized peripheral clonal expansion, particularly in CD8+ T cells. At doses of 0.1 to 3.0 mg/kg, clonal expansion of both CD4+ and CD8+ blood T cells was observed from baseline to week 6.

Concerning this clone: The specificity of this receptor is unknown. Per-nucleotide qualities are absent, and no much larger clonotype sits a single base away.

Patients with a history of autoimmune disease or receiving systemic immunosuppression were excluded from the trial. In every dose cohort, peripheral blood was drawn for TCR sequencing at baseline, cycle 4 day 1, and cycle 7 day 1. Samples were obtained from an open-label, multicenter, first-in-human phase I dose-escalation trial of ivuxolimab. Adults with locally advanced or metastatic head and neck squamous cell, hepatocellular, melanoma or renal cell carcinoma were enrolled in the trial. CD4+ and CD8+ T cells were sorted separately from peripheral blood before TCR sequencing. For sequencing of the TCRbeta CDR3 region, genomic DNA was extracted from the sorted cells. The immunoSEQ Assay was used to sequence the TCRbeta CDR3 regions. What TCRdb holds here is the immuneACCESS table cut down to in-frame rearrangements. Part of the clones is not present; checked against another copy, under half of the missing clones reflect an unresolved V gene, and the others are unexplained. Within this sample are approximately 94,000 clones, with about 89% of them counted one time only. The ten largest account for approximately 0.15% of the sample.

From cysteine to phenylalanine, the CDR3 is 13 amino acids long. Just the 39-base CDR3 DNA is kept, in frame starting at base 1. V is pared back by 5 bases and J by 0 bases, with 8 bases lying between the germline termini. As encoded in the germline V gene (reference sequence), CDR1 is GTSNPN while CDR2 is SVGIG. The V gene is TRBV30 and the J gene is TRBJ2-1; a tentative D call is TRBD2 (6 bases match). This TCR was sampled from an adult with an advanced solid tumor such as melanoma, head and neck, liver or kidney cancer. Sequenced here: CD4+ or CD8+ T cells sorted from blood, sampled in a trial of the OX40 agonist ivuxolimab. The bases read TGTGCCTGGGCGGGGAGCTCCTACAATGAGCAGTTCTTC. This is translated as CAWAGSSYNEQFF. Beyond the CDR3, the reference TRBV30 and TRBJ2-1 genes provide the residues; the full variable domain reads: SQTIHQWPATLVQPVGSPLSLECTVEGTSNPNLYWYRQAAGRGLQLLFYSVGIGQISSEVPQNLSASRPQDRQFILSSKKLLLSDSGFYLCAWAGSSYNEQFFGPGTRLTVL.